This T cell receptor (beta chain) derives from a study of T cell responses to AZD1222 COVID-19 vaccine. Here immunoSEQ multiplex PCR was the method, and the copy in TCRdb shows in-frame clones only, minus some. The table lists about 160,000 clones, around 87% of them singletons. CDR1 and CDR2 from the germline V gene are LGHDT and YNNKEL (reference sequence). This CDR3 is 14 amino acids long. The V end was cut by 3 bases, the J end by 8 bases, with 16 bases between. Source: peripheral blood, taken 28 days after the second AZD1222 dose. V gene TRBV3-1 (or the pseudogene TRBV3-2) combines with J gene TRBJ1-1, with D hard to call. The TCR was taken from an adult who received the AZD1222 COVID-19 vaccine. The CDR3 loop is CASSQWTAGGEAFF. The DNA of the CDR3 is TGTGCCAGCAGCCAGTGGACGGCGGGAGGCGAAGCTTTCTTT.